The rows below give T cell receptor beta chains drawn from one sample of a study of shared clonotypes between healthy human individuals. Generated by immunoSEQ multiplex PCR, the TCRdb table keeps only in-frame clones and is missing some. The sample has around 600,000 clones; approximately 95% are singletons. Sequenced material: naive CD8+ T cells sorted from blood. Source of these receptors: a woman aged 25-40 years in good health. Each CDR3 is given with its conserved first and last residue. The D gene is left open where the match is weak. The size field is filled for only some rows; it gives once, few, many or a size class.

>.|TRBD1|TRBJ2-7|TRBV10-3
TGTGCCATCAGTCAGACAGGGGGGGCCTACGAGCAGTACTTC
CAISQTGGAYEQYF
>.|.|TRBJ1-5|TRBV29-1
TGCAGCGTTGAGGACCCTCTACAGGGAATATCACATTTT
CSVEDPLQGISHF
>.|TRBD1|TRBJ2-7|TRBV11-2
TGTGCCAGCAGCTTAGTTCGGGACAGCGAGCAGTACTTC
CASSLVRDSEQYF
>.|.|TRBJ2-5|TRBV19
TGTGCCAGTATGGAGGGTCCAGAGACCCAGTACTTC
CASMEGPETQYF
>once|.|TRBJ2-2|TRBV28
TGTGCCAGCCTCCCTGCGGGCACCGGGGAGCTGTTTTTT
CASLPAGTGELFF
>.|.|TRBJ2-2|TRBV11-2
TGTGCCAGCAGCTTAGGCTGGGCAGGTCCAACCGGGGAGCTGTTTTTT
CASSLGWAGPTGELFF
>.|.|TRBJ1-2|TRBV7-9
TGTGCCAGCAGCTTAGGGGTTACGGTTCAAGATGGCTACACCTTC
CASSLGVTVQDGYTF
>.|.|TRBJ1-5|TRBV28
TGTGCCAGCAGCTCTCGTCGGAACAGGGGCAATCAGCCCCAGCATTTT
CASSSRRNRGNQPQHF
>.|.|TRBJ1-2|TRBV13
TGTGCCAGCAGCTTAGGCGGAGGGGGGAACTATGGCTACACCTTC
CASSLGGGGNYGYTF
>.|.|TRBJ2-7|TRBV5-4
TGTGCCAGCAGCTTGTTTGGGAAAGAAGGCTCCTACGAGCAGTACTTC
CASSLFGKEGSYEQYF
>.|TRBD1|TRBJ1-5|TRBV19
TGTGCCAGTAGGCGGGAGTCCGGGACAGGGGGATGGCAGCCCCAGCATTTT
CASRRESGTGGWQPQHF
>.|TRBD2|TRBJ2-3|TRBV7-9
TGTGCCAGCAGCTTAGCCCCCGGGACTAACACAGATACGCAGTATTTT
CASSLAPGTNTDTQYF
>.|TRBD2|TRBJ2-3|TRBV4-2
TGTGCCAGCAGCCAGACTAGCTTCGCCACAGATACGCAGTATTTT
CASSQTSFATDTQYF
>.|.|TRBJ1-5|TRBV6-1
TGTGCCAGCAGTGAGCCGGCAGGGGCCAATCAGCCCCAGCATTTT
CASSEPAGANQPQHF
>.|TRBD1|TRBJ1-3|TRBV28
TGTGCCAGCAGTTTATTACAGGGGGGCTCTGGAAACACCATATATTTT
CASSLLQGGSGNTIYF
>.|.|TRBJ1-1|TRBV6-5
TGTGCCAGCAGCCTGGGGGGGAACACTGAAGCTTTCTTT
CASSLGGNTEAFF
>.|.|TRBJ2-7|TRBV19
TGTGCCAGTAGTATAGGCTGGCAGGGGGGCCCCTACGAGCAGTACTTC
CASSIGWQGGPYEQYF
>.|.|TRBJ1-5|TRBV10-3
TGTGCCATCAGTGATCTGGGCAATCAGCCCCAGCATTTT
CAISDLGNQPQHF